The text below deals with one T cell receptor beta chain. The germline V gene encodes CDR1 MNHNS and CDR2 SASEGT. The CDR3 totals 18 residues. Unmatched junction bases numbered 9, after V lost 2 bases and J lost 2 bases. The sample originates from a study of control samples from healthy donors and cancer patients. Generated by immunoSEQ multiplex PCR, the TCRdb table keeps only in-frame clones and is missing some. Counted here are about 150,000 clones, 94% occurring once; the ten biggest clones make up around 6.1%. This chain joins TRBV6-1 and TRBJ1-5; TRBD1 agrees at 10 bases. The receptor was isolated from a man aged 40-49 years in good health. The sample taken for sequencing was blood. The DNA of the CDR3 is TGTGCCAGCAGTGAACTGGGACAGGGGTATAGGGGCAATCAGCCCCAGCATTTT. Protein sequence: CASSELGQGYRGNQPQHF.